This TCR beta chain was captured by sequencing in a study of long-term antiretroviral therapy in people with HIV. Running of the v3.0 immunoSEQ assay took place at survey level. Clones were read by immunoSEQ multiplex PCR, and TCRdb kept only the in-frame ones, dropping some. The repertoire holds some 28,000 clones, with over 90% as singletons. The material was unsorted PBMCs, obtained 5.3 years after starting antiretroviral therapy. This receptor was obtained from a man in his fifties or sixties with HIV.

CDR3 loop: CASSQSAVSGNTIYF. CDR3 nucleotide sequence: TGCGCCAGCAGCCAATCGGCAGTCTCTGGAAACACCATATATTTT. The rearrangement joins TRBV4-1 to TRBJ1-3, with D unresolved. Germline V CDR1 and CDR2: MGHRA, YSYEKL. V shed 2 bases and J shed 0 bases, with 8 bases lying between them. The CDR3 covers 15 residues.